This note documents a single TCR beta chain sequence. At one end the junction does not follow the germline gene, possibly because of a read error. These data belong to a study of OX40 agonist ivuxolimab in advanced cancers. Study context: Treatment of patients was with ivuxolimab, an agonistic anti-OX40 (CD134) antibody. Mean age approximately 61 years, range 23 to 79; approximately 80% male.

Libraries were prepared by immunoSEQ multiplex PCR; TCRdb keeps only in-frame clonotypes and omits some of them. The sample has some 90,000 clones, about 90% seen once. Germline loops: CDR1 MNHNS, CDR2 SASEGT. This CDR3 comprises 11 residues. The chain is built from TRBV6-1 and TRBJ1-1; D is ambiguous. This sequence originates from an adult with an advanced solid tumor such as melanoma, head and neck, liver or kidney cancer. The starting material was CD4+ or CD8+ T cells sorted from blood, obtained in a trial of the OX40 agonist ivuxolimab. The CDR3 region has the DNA TGTGCCAGCAGTGAAGGGAGCTTGCACCGATTT. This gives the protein CASSEGSLHRF.